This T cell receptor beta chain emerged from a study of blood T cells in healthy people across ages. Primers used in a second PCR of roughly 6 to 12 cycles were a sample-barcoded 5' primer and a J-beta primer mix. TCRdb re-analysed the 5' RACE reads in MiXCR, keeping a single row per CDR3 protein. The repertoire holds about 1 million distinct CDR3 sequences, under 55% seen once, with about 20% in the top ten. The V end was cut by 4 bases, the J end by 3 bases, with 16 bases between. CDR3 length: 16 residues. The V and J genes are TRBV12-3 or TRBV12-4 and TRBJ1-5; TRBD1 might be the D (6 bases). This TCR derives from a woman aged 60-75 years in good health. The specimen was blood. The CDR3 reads CASSWGWGANNQPQHF. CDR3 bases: TGTGCCAGCAGTTGGGGTTGGGGGGCCAACAATCAGCCCCAGCATTTT.